This TCR beta chain came from a study of T cells in Graves' hyperthyroidism and ophthalmopathy. Findings and caveats of the study: Model output signaled ophthalmopathy a median roughly 6.1 months ahead of onset.

TCR beta CDR3 regions were amplified from RNA. First-round RT-PCR targeting the TCR CDR3 was performed with the HTBI primer set. TCRdb fed the multiplex PCR reads into MiXCR, producing one record per CDR3 protein. Of 500,000 to 650,000 distinct CDR3 sequences listed, 40% to 50% are singletons. The CDR3 is made up of 14 amino acids. Germline V gene data show CDR1 as SGHVS and CDR2 as FQNEAQ. On this clonotype itself: What it recognizes is unknown. One junction end disagrees with the germline gene, perhaps due to a read error.

A patient was excluded if there was uncontrolled infection, other autoimmune disease, pregnancy or lactation. This receptor was identified in an adult woman with Graves' disease, either hyperthyroidism or ophthalmopathy (not recorded which). The chain joins TRBV7-8 to TRBJ1-5, with 7 bases aligning to TRBD1. The sequencing sample was made of peripheral blood or thyroid tissue (not recorded which). CDR3 in amino acids: CAGSLFGQAQPQHF. CDR3 sequence (DNA): TGCGCCGGCAGCTTATTCGGACAGGCCCAGCCCCAGCATTTT.